The source of this T cell receptor beta chain is a study of cytomegalovirus exposure and HLA in healthy donors. General observations from the study: The study recorded 150 to 200 TCR beta chains that were cytomegalovirus-associated. Reported findings show TCR beta sequences accurately forecast HLA-A and HLA-B alleles in most subjects.

Notes on this clone: The antigen remains undetermined.

A multiplex PCR was run with 60 Vbeta primers and 13 Jbeta primers. Sequencing used immunoSEQ multiplex PCR; TCRdb keeps in-frame clones, though not all of them. The specimen's table records more than 75,000 clones. The V end lost 4 bases, the J end lost 0 bases, and 16 bases lay between the germline ends. Germline loops: CDR1 KGHSH, CDR2 LQKENI. The CDR3 has 18 amino acids. The sequence came from a man aged 50-60 years in good health and CMV-seropositive. The specimen was PBMCs. V is TRBV18 and J is TRBJ2-6; D is possibly TRBD2 (5 bases). CDR3 DNA sequence: TGTGCCAGCTCACAAATGGGGAGACGCTACTCTGGGGCCAACGTCCTGACTTTC. Protein sequence: CASSQMGRRYSGANVLTF.